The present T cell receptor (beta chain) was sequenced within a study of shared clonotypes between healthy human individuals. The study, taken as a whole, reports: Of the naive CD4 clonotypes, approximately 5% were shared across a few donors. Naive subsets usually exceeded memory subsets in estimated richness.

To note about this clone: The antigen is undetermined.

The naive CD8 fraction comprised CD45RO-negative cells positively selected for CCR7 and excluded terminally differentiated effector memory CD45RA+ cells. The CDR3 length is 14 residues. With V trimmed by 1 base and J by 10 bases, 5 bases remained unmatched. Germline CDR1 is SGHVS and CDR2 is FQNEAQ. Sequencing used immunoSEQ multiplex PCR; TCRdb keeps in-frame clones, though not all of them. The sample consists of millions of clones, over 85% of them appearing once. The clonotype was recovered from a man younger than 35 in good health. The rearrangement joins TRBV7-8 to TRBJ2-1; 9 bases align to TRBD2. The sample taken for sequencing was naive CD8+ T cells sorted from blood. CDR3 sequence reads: CASSLVSSGVEQFF. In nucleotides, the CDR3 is TGTGCCAGCAGCTTAGTCTCTAGCGGGGTGGAGCAGTTCTTC.